The sequence of this TCR beta chain was determined in a study of CD4 T cells in relation to SARS-CoV-2 and coronaviruses. The unexposed donors gave CD4+ T cells in about 2010-2018, prior to COVID-19. Naive and memory CD4+ T cell DNA was deep-sequenced without culture. TCRdb keeps only in-frame clones here, not all; method: immunoSEQ multiplex PCR. The profile covers some 64,000 clones, with roughly 93% appearing a single time and roughly 0.14% taken by the ten largest. Study findings and constraints: No donor gave both pre-pandemic and post-infection samples. The assay detects memory recall responses, not culture-primed primary responses. No crossreactivity against non-spike viral proteins was tested here.

To note about this clone: Its target is unknown.

The sequenced sample was naive CD4+ T cells from PBMCs. Documented subset: naive CD4+ T cells isolated by negative enrichment. The source of this sequence is a human donor in good health.

For the CDR3, the DNA is TGTGCCAGCAGTCCTTTATCGAGGCCAGAGACCCAGTACTTC. This gives the protein CASSPLSRPETQYF. V is TRBV6-5 and J is TRBJ2-5; D remains ambiguous. The V gene lost 5 bases and the J gene lost 4 bases, with 14 bases spanning the gap. The germline V gene encodes CDR1 MNHEY and CDR2 SVGAGI. This CDR3 has 14 amino acids.